Listed below are T cell receptor beta chains from one sample, sequenced in a study of OX40 agonist ivuxolimab in advanced cancers. Method: immunoSEQ multiplex PCR; TCRdb's copy keeps in-frame clones and lacks some. The sample carries 90,000 to 150,000 clones, around 89% recorded once. Sequences were derived from CD4+ or CD8+ T cells sorted from blood, sampled in a trial of the OX40 agonist ivuxolimab. Receptors were obtained from an adult with an advanced solid tumor such as melanoma, head and neck, liver or kidney cancer. The CDR3 runs from the conserved cysteine through the conserved F or W. A D gene is named only where the DNA matches it firmly. Size is omitted from some rows. Given values are once, few, many or a class for expanded clones.

size	V	J	D	CDR3	DNA
-	TRBV5-3	TRBJ2-3	TRBD2	CARSKMTSGGTDTQYF	TGTGCCAGAAGCAAGATGACTAGCGGGGGGACAGATACGCAGTATTTT
-	TRBV14	TRBJ1-2	-	CASRGTEFYGYTF	TGTGCCAGCAGGGGCACAGAGTTCTATGGCTACACCTTC
-	TRBV19	TRBJ1-5	TRBD1	CASGIRDRGWDQPQHF	TGTGCCAGTGGTATCCGGGACAGGGGATGGGATCAGCCCCAGCATTTT
-	TRBV28	TRBJ1-5	-	CASSLVGAHFVNQPQHF	TGTGCCAGCAGTTTGGTAGGGGCCCATTTTGTTAATCAGCCCCAGCATTTT
-	TRBV7-2	TRBJ2-7	-	CASSLAGQGLYEQYF	TGTGCCAGCAGCTTAGCGGGTCAGGGCCTCTACGAGCAGTACTTC
once	TRBV6-5	TRBJ2-6	-	CASSRTAGANVLTF	TGTGCCAGCAGTCGGACAGCTGGGGCCAACGTCCTGACTTTC
-	TRBV7-2	TRBJ1-3	-	CASSSERDGKRNTIYF	TGTGCCAGCAGCTCAGAAAGGGACGGTAAGAGAAACACCATATATTTT
-	TRBV6-5	TRBJ2-7	TRBD1	CATDRGSYEQYF	TGTGCCACGGACAGGGGCTCCTACGAGCAGTACTTC
-	TRBV2	TRBJ2-7	-	CASGGTRVTYEQYF	TGTGCCAGCGGTGGGACGCGAGTGACCTACGAGCAGTACTTC
-	TRBV18	TRBJ2-1	-	CASSLNGNEQFF	TGTGCCAGCTCACTTAATGGCAATGAGCAGTTCTTC
-	TRBV28	TRBJ1-6	-	CASSYIRNNSPLHF	TGTGCCAGCAGTTACATAAGGAATAATTCACCCCTCCACTTT
-	TRBV29-1	TRBJ1-3	-	CSVERGDTIYF	TGCAGCGTTGAAAGGGGGGACACCATATATTTT
-	TRBV7-2	TRBJ2-2	-	CASSVNGGAGELFF	TGTGCCAGCAGCGTTAATGGGGGAGCCGGGGAGCTGTTTTTT
-	TRBV5-1	TRBJ2-7	-	CASSLRAGSSKSYEQYF	TGCGCCAGCAGCTTGAGGGCCGGCAGCAGCAAATCCTACGAGCAGTACTTC